These 27 T cell receptor beta chains share one sample of origin, sequenced in a study of blood T cell repertoires in COVID-19. Clones were sequenced by immunoSEQ multiplex PCR, and TCRdb holds only the in-frame ones, with some missing. The table records approximately 170,000 clones, approximately 83% of them present only once. The source material was peripheral blood. The source of these receptors is a middle-aged man with active or convalescent COVID-19.

The CDR3 here is CASSSATERPAGYTF. The CDR3 region has the DNA TGTGCCAGCAGCAGCGCGACAGAACGGCCAGCGGGCTACACCTTC. This chain joins TRBV5-4 and TRBJ1-2; a possible D gene is TRBD1 (5 bases). Looked up from germline, CDR1 is SGHNT and CDR2 is YYREEE (reference sequence). CDR3 size: 15 residues. Trimming left V 4 bases short and J 8 bases short, with 21 bases between.

The chain links TRBV27 to TRBJ2-7; TRBD1 matches 9 bases. The CDR3 sequence is 15 residues long. Germline V lookup: CDR1 MNHEY, CDR2 SMNVEV (reference sequence). The ends lost 5 bases at V and 3 bases at J; junction bases unmatched: 8. Here the CDR3 DNA reads TGTGCCAGCAGTCGTTACTCGGGACAGGGCTACGAGCAGTACTTC. The encoded protein is CASSRYSGQGYEQYF.

The sample holds a few counts of this clone. The chain employs TRBV30 and TRBJ1-2; TRBD1 matches 8 bases. Germline loops: CDR1 GTSNPN, CDR2 SVGIG (reference sequence). J was trimmed by 4 bases and V by 5 bases; bases with no gene match: 3. CDR3 size: 12 residues. The CDR3 DNA follows: TGTGCCTGGGCCAGGGGGCTCTATGGCTACACCTTC. This codes for CAWARGLYGYTF.

The chain couples TRBV19 to TRBJ2-5; a possible D gene is TRBD2 (6 bases). V dropped 7 bases and J dropped 8 bases, with 26 bases sitting between them. Germline V gives CDR1 LNHDA, CDR2 SQIVND (reference sequence). The CDR3 covers 16 residues. The CDR3 loop is CASTSQGGLREVTQYF. In nucleotides, the CDR3 is TGTGCCAGTACCAGTCAGGGAGGACTCAGGGAGGTAACCCAGTACTTC.

V is TRBV24-1 and J is TRBJ1-1; D might be TRBD1 (6 bases). Germline V lookup: CDR1 KGHDR, CDR2 SFDVKD. V lost 5 bases to trimming and J lost 1 base, with 10 bases between them. The CDR3 is 14 residues long. The CDR3 loop is CATSVGGQNTEAFF. CDR3 DNA sequence: TGTGCCACCAGTGTCGGGGGGCAGAACACTGAAGCTTTCTTT.

The chain uses TRBV18 and TRBJ2-2, with 8 nucleotides matching TRBD1. This CDR3 is 16 amino acids long. From germline, CDR1 is KGHSH and CDR2 LQKENI. The V segment lost 2 bases and the J segment 0 bases; nucleotides outside the gene matches: 2. The CDR3 DNA sequence: TGTGCCAGCTCACCATCAGGGGGCGCGAACACCGGGGAGCTGTTTTTT. Translated: CASSPSGGANTGELFF.

This chain joins TRBV5-1 and TRBJ2-5; 8 bases map to TRBD2. After removal of 3 bases from V and 2 bases from J, the junction contained 9 bases not matched to a gene. Germline V gene data show CDR1 as SGHRS and CDR2 as YFSETQ. This CDR3 comprises 16 residues. As DNA, the CDR3 is TGCGCCAGCAGCTCCACTAGCGGAGCCACTCAAGAGACCCAGTACTTC. This gives the protein CASSSTSGATQETQYF. Combining the CDR3 with reference TRBV5-1 and TRBJ2-5 gives the whole variable domain KAGVTQTPRYLIKTRGQQVTLSCSPISGHRSVSWYQQTPGQGLQFLFEYFSETQRNKGNFPGRFSGRQFSNSRSEMNVSTLELGDSALYLCASSSTSGATQETQYFGPGTRLLVL.

J is TRBJ2-1 and V is TRBV29-1; 7 bases line up with TRBD1. Germline V CDR1 and CDR2: SQVTM, ANQGSEA. This CDR3 region has 16 residues. Trimming removed 2 bases from V and 9 bases from J; junction bases left unmatched: 16. CDR3 loop: CSVEKENRGASGEQFF. The CDR3 DNA is TGCAGCGTTGAAAAGGAGAACAGGGGTGCCTCGGGTGAGCAGTTCTTC.

J is TRBJ2-5 and V is TRBV30, with D maybe TRBD2 (6 bases). V lost 4 bases to trimming and J lost 6 bases, with 15 bases between them. This CDR3 is 13 amino acids long. Germline-derived CDR1 and CDR2 are GTSNPN and SVGIG (reference sequence). The CDR3 DNA reads as TGTGCCTGGACCGTAACCGGGAGAAAGACCCAGTACTTC. Translated, it gives CAWTVTGRKTQYF. Complete variable domain (other parts from reference TRBV30 and TRBJ2-5): SQTIHQWPATLVQPVGSPLSLECTVEGTSNPNLYWYRQAAGRGLQLLFYSVGIGQISSEVPQNLSASRPQDRQFILSSKKLLLSDSGFYLCAWTVTGRKTQYFGPGTRLLVL.

This sequence joins TRBV30 and TRBJ1-6; TRBD1 matches at 11 bases. This CDR3 has 14 residues. CDR1 is GTSNPN and CDR2 is SVGIG in the germline V gene (reference sequence). The V segment lost 5 bases and the J segment 10 bases; nucleotides outside the gene matches: 7. As DNA, the CDR3 is TGTGCCTGGCGGACAGGGGGCGCGAAGTCACCCCTCCACTTT. It codes for CAWRTGGAKSPLHF.

This clone is labeled hyperexpanded. The chain carries TRBV4-2 and TRBJ2-7; 7 bases agree with TRBD2. Germline V gives CDR1 LGHNA, CDR2 YNFKEQ. This CDR3 contains 16 residues. The J segment lost 4 bases and the V segment lost 0 bases, leaving 9 bases of the junction unmatched. The CDR3 reads CASSQETSPVGYEQYF. CDR3 DNA: TGTGCCAGCAGCCAAGAGACTAGCCCAGTGGGATACGAGCAGTACTTC.

There are a few counts of this clone. CDR3 nucleotide sequence: TGTGCCAGCAGCTACAGGGGGAGATCCTACGAGCAGTACTTC. As protein: CASSYRGRSYEQYF. This chain links TRBV5-6 with TRBJ2-7; 8 bases line up with TRBD1. Germline CDR1 reads SGHDT; CDR2 reads YYEEEE. This CDR3 is 14 amino acids long. V lost 3 bases, J lost 1 base, and 3 bases stayed unmatched.

This clone showed up just once. The CDR3 DNA follows: TGTGCTAGTGGTTCAGGAGGGTTTGCGGGAGGAATCTACGAGCAGTACTTC. The encoded protein is CASGSGGFAGGIYEQYF. This rearrangement joins TRBV12-5 to TRBJ2-7, with TRBD2 matching 8 bases. V was pared by 4 bases and J by 3 bases, with 14 bases of the junction left unmatched. Germline assignment: CDR1 LGHNT and CDR2 FRNRAP. This CDR3 region has 17 residues.

This chain uses TRBV27 with TRBJ1-1; D may be TRBD1 (5 bases). V was cut by 3 bases and J by 8 bases, with 16 bases left in between. From germline, CDR1 is MNHEY and CDR2 SMNVEV (reference sequence). This CDR3 spans 14 amino acids. DNA for the CDR3: TGTGCCAGCAGTTTTGGCAGCCTTCCAGGGGAAGCTTTCTTT. This codes for CASSFGSLPGEAFF.

The gene calls are TRBV6-5 and TRBJ2-7, with a weak D call TRBD2 (7 bases). CDR1 and CDR2 from the germline V gene are MNHEY and SVGAGI. The V end lost 6 bases, the J end lost 3 bases, and 15 bases lay between the germline ends. There are 14 residues in the CDR3. The CDR3, as DNA: TGTGCCAGCAGACTCGGGGAGGGGGGCTACGAGCAGTACTTC. This translates into CASRLGEGGYEQYF.

The rearrangement joins TRBV19 to TRBJ1-2; TRBD1 agrees at 7 bases. V was pared by 6 bases and J by 2 bases, with 3 bases of the junction left unmatched. This CDR3 contains 13 residues. CDR1 LNHDA and CDR2 SQIVND come from the germline V gene (reference sequence). CDR3 sequence (DNA): TGTGCCAGTAGGACGGGACAGAACTATGGCTACACCTTC. As protein: CASRTGQNYGYTF.

The chain is built from TRBV7-2 and TRBJ2-7; D might be TRBD1 (7 bases). The V end lost 4 bases, the J end lost 5 bases, and 12 bases lay between the germline ends. This CDR3 region has 13 residues. Per the germline V gene, CDR1 is SGHTA and CDR2 is FQGNSA. CDR3 sequence reads: CASSSQGRNEQYF. The DNA for the CDR3 is TGTGCCAGCAGCTCACAGGGGAGGAACGAGCAGTACTTC.

The genes are TRBV3-1 (or the pseudogene TRBV3-2) and TRBJ2-3; the D gene is possibly TRBD2 (6 bases). V was pared by 4 bases and J by 3 bases, with 14 bases between. Germline CDR1 LGHDT, CDR2 YNNKEL (reference sequence). This CDR3 comprises 15 residues. The CDR3 loop is CASSLRAGRTDTQYF. The CDR3 nucleotides are TGTGCCAGCAGCCTCCGGGCGGGAAGGACAGATACGCAGTATTTT.

This clone has a handful of counts. The chain recombines TRBV12-3 or TRBV12-4 with TRBJ1-1, with TRBD1 as a possible D gene (5 bases). This CDR3 contains 12 residues. V was trimmed by 7 bases and J by 7 bases, leaving 13 bases between them. CDR3 sequence (DNA): TGTGCCAGCACCGGACGGGGGGGTGAAGCTTTCTTT. Protein sequence: CASTGRGGEAFF.

The V and J genes are TRBV18 and TRBJ1-6; D is perhaps TRBD1 (6 bases). Germline CDR1 is KGHSH and CDR2 is LQKENI. Trimming removed 0 bases from V and 7 bases from J, with 10 bases in between. This CDR3 is 15 amino acids long. The CDR3 sequence: CASSPPGQQNSPLHF. For the CDR3, the DNA is TGTGCCAGCTCACCACCCGGACAGCAGAATTCACCCCTCCACTTT.

This clone came up a few times. The chain carries TRBV7-2 and TRBJ1-4; 7 bases fit TRBD1. Germline loops: CDR1 SGHTA, CDR2 FQGNSA. The CDR3 sequence is 15 residues long. After removal of 5 bases from V and 4 bases from J, the junction contained 7 bases not matched to a gene. The CDR3 loop reads CASSPQTGINEKLFF. The DNA for the CDR3 is TGTGCCAGCAGCCCCCAGACAGGGATTAATGAAAAACTGTTTTTT.

The rearrangement uses TRBV5-4 and TRBJ1-4; D gene uncertain. Germline values: CDR1 SGHNT, CDR2 YYREEE (reference sequence). The CDR3 loop spans 15 amino acids. V was trimmed by 3 bases and J by 3 bases, leaving 12 bases between them. CDR3 sequence reads: CASSSSYGANEKLFF. The CDR3 nucleotides are TGTGCCAGCAGCTCCTCGTACGGGGCTAATGAAAAACTGTTTTTT.

The chain joins TRBV4-2 to TRBJ1-6; the D gene is possibly TRBD1 (5 bases). The CDR3 is 13 residues long. From germline, CDR1 is LGHNA and CDR2 YNFKEQ. Trimming took off 3 bases at V and 6 bases at J, with 6 bases between the two ends. CDR3: CASSQDINSPLHF. Here the CDR3 DNA reads TGTGCCAGCAGCCAGGACATTAATTCACCCCTCCACTTT.

This chain uses TRBV7-3 with TRBJ2-2, with TRBD1 matching 8 bases. Germline loops: CDR1 SGHTA, CDR2 FQGTGA. J gave up 5 bases and V 5 bases, and 4 bases lay outside the gene matches. This CDR3 is 14 amino acids long. CDR3 sequence reads: CASSQGAGTGELFF. As DNA, the CDR3 is TGTGCCAGCAGCCAGGGGGCTGGAACCGGGGAGCTGTTTTTT. Drawing the rest from reference TRBV7-3 and TRBJ2-2, the complete variable domain is GAGVSQTPSNKVTEKGKYVELRCDPISGHTALYWYRQSLGQGPEFLIYFQGTGAADDSGLPNDRFFAVRPEGSVSTLKIQRTERGDSAVYLCASSQGAGTGELFFGEGSRLTVL.

The V and J genes are TRBV5-4 and TRBJ2-2; TRBD1 agrees at 9 bases. Germline trimming cut 4 bases from V and 6 bases from J; bases unmatched to any gene: 4. The length of the CDR3 is 14 residues. CDR1 is SGHNT, CDR2 YYREEE, per germline (reference sequence). CDR3 loop: CASSDRGSAGELFF. The CDR3 nucleotides are TGTGCCAGCAGCGACAGGGGGTCGGCCGGGGAGCTGTTTTTT.

This clone was recorded a few times. V gene TRBV30 combines with J gene TRBJ1-1; possibly TRBD1 for D (5 bases). The germline gives CDR1 GTSNPN, CDR2 SVGIG (reference sequence). Trimming pared 5 bases from V and 1 base from J, leaving 8 bases between. The CDR3 totals 12 residues. Written as DNA, the CDR3 is TGTGCCTGGGGTCAGGGGAACACTGAAGCTTTCTTT. It is translated as CAWGQGNTEAFF. Full variable domain (missing parts from reference TRBV30 and TRBJ1-1): SQTIHQWPATLVQPVGSPLSLECTVEGTSNPNLYWYRQAAGRGLQLLFYSVGIGQISSEVPQNLSASRPQDRQFILSSKKLLLSDSGFYLCAWGQGNTEAFFGQGTRLTVV.

The chain joins TRBV30 to TRBJ2-3; D gene ambiguous. This CDR3 region has 12 residues. Trimming left V 2 bases short and J 1 base short, with 4 bases between. CDR1 is GTSNPN and CDR2 is SVGIG in the germline V gene (reference sequence). The CDR3 coding sequence is TGTGCCTGGAGTCGCGGCACAGATACGCAGTATTTT. Translated, it gives CAWSRGTDTQYF.